This TCR beta chain originates from a study of blood T cell repertoires in COVID-19. As for the study in general: Specimens from acute and convalescent COVID-19 originated in the United States, Italy and Spain.

Sequencing used immunoSEQ multiplex PCR; TCRdb keeps in-frame clones, though not all of them. The profile shows some 250,000 clones, approximately 86% of them singletons. CDR1 and CDR2 (germline): LNHDA, SQIVND (reference sequence). The CDR3 contains 14 residues. The V segment lost 6 bases and the J segment 6 bases; nucleotides outside the gene matches: 4. This clone turned up a few times. The V gene is TRBV19, the J gene TRBJ2-7; 14 bases fit TRBD2. The sample taken for sequencing was peripheral blood. The sequence was obtained from a woman aged 55-70 years with COVID-19, enrolled during active disease. CDR3 in DNA: TGTGCCAGTAGCCAGGGACTAGCGGGAGCCGAGCAGTACTTC. It specifies CASSQGLAGAEQYF.